These 29 T cell receptor beta chains were all obtained from the same sample, sequenced in a study of blood T cell repertoires in COVID-19. TCRdb keeps only in-frame clones here, not all; method: immunoSEQ multiplex PCR. The sample yields 97,000 or so clones, about 80% seen once. The source material was peripheral blood. The receptors stem from a man aged 65 to 85 with active or convalescent COVID-19.

The chain recombines TRBV19 with TRBJ1-5; 8 nucleotides line up with TRBD1. The CDR3 totals 16 residues. Germline V gives CDR1 LNHDA, CDR2 SQIVND (reference sequence). V lost 5 bases and J lost 2; bases outside the gene matches: 8. The CDR3 region is CASSPGTGEGNQPQHF. In DNA form, the CDR3 reads TGTGCCAGTAGTCCTGGGACAGGCGAGGGCAATCAGCCCCAGCATTTT.

The chain links TRBV7-9 to TRBJ1-1, with D tentatively TRBD1 (6 bases). The V end lost 7 bases, the J end lost 2 bases, and 14 bases lay between the germline ends. The CDR3 length is 14 residues. Germline lookup yields CDR1 SEHNR and CDR2 FQNEAQ (reference sequence). DNA of the CDR3: TGTGCCAGCATCTCCGACAGGACAAACACTGAAGCTTTCTTT. It specifies CASISDRTNTEAFF.

The J gene is TRBJ2-7, the V gene TRBV4-1, with 9 bases identical to TRBD1. CDR1 is MGHRA and CDR2 is YSYEKL in the germline V gene. The CDR3 sequence is 15 residues long. The ends lost 3 bases at V and 2 bases at J; junction bases unmatched: 5. The DNA of the CDR3 is TGCGCCAGCAGCCACGGGGACAGGGCGACCTACGAGCAGTACTTC. This sequence encodes CASSHGDRATYEQYF.

The DNA of the CDR3 is TGTGCCAGCAGCCAGCCCGACAGGAGAGGACTTGGCTACACCTTC. Translation gives CASSQPDRRGLGYTF. The chain joins TRBV3-1 (or the pseudogene TRBV3-2) to TRBJ1-2; perhaps TRBD1 as D (6 bases). Germline-derived CDR1 and CDR2 are LGHDT and YNNKEL (reference sequence). V gave up 3 bases and J gave up 7 bases, with 18 bases separating them. CDR3 size: 15 residues.

This chain joins TRBV11-1 and TRBJ2-5, with D tentatively TRBD1 (6 bases). V was trimmed by 2 bases and J by 2 bases, leaving 12 bases between them. The germline V gene has CDR1 SGHAT and CDR2 FQDESV (reference sequence). The CDR3 covers 15 residues. The CDR3 nucleotides are TGTGCCAGCAGCTTACCGACAGGTTATCAAGAGACCCAGTACTTC. This encodes CASSLPTGYQETQYF.

The chain uses TRBV9 and TRBJ2-5; the match to TRBD2 covers 7 bases. Unmatched junction bases numbered 5, after V lost 4 bases and J lost 5 bases. Germline CDR1 and CDR2: SGDLS and YYNGEE. The CDR3 is 13 amino acids. The CDR3 reads CASSTVGGETQYF. DNA of the CDR3: TGTGCCAGCAGCACCGTGGGGGGGGAGACCCAGTACTTC. Together with reference TRBV9 and TRBJ2-5, the CDR3 gives the full variable domain: DSGVTQTPKHLITATGQRVTLRCSPRSGDLSVYWYQQSLDQGLQFLIQYYNGEERAKGNILERFSAQQFPDLHSELNLSSLELGDSALYFCASSTVGGETQYFGPGTRLLVL.

The chain carries TRBV27 and TRBJ2-1; 10 bases agree with TRBD1. V was pared by 2 bases and J by 4 bases, with 5 bases of the junction left unmatched. Per the germline V gene, CDR1 is MNHEY and CDR2 is SMNVEV (reference sequence). The CDR3 is 16 residues long. The CDR3 loop reads CASSLHGTGVYNEQFF. The CDR3, as DNA: TGTGCCAGCAGTTTACACGGGACAGGGGTTTACAATGAGCAGTTCTTC.

The rearrangement joins TRBV4-3 to TRBJ2-2; 12 nucleotides match TRBD2. The CDR3 has 18 residues. CDR1 is LGHNA and CDR2 is YSLEER in the germline V gene. Trimming cost V 0 bases and J 4 bases; bases outside gene matches: 6. The CDR3 DNA is TGCGCCAGCAGCCAAGATTGGGGGACTAGCGGGCGCACCGGGGAGCTGTTTTTT. Residues: CASSQDWGTSGRTGELFF.

This chain uses TRBV19 with TRBJ1-5; unclear D gene. Germline V gives CDR1 LNHDA, CDR2 SQIVND (reference sequence). Trimming took 3 bases from V and 4 from J, leaving 13 bases between them. This CDR3 spans 15 amino acids. CDR3 nucleotides: TGTGCCAGTAGTATCGCGCGCCCCGAAAATCAGCCCCAGCATTTT. It specifies CASSIARPENQPQHF.

The V call is TRBV12-5, the J call TRBJ1-5, with D possibly matching TRBD1 (6 bases). The ends were cut back, 5 bases at V and 11 bases at J, with 22 bases in the middle. This CDR3 region has 15 residues. Germline values: CDR1 LGHNT, CDR2 FRNRAP. The CDR3 loop reads CASGTNRAHPSTQHF. The CDR3 DNA reads TGTGCTAGTGGTACAAACAGGGCACACCCATCGACCCAGCATTTT. The complete variable domain, with remaining parts taken from reference TRBV12-5 and TRBJ1-5, reads DARVTQTPRHKVTEMGQEVTMRCQPILGHNTVFWYRQTMMQGLELLAYFRNRAPLDDSGMPKDRFSAEMPDATLATLKIQPSEPRDSAVYFCASGTNRAHPSTQHFGDGTRLSIL.

This chain uses TRBV7-6 with TRBJ1-5; D might be TRBD1 (6 bases). The V gene lost 4 bases and the J gene lost 0 bases, with 13 bases spanning the gap. The CDR3 runs 16 residues. The germline CDR1 and CDR2 sequences are SGHVS and FNYEAQ. CDR3 loop: CASSSQGRNSNQPQHF. CDR3 in DNA: TGTGCCAGCAGCTCGCAGGGGCGAAATAGCAATCAGCCCCAGCATTTT. The entire variable domain, with the rest obtained from reference TRBV7-6 and TRBJ1-5, is as follows: GAGVSQSPRYKVTKRGQDVALRCDPISGHVSLYWYRQALGQGPEFLTYFNYEAQQDKSGLPNDRFSAERPEGSISTLTIQRTEQRDSAMYRCASSSQGRNSNQPQHFGDGTRLSIL.

V and J are TRBV7-9 and TRBJ1-2; TRBD1 agrees at 11 bases. This CDR3 is built from 14 residues. Germline V gives CDR1 SEHNR, CDR2 FQNEAQ (reference sequence). After removal of 5 bases from V and 8 bases from J, the junction contained 7 bases not matched to a gene. The CDR3 sequence is CASSLDRGPQGYTF. For the CDR3, the DNA is TGTGCCAGCAGCCTGGACAGGGGGCCTCAGGGCTACACCTTC.

This chain connects TRBV5-6 to TRBJ2-7, with a tentative D call TRBD2 (6 bases). V lost 4 bases, J lost 2 bases, and 19 bases lay in between. Germline V gene data show CDR1 as SGHDT and CDR2 as YYEEEE. The CDR3 consists of 16 residues. The CDR3 is CASSTTGLSGPYEQYF. The CDR3, as DNA: TGTGCCAGCAGCACGACGGGACTCTCAGGACCCTACGAGCAGTACTTC.

There are a few counts of this clone. V is TRBV6-1 and J is TRBJ1-6; D not resolved. Trimming left V 4 bases short and J 0 bases short, with 13 bases between. This CDR3 is 17 amino acids long. Germline V gene lookup returns CDR1 MNHNS and CDR2 SASEGT. As DNA, the CDR3 is TGTGCCAGCAGTGTCCGGACGGGAAGCTCCTATAATTCACCCCTCCACTTT. Translation gives CASSVRTGSSYNSPLHF.

The gene calls are TRBV5-8 and TRBJ2-1; 7 nucleotides agree with TRBD1. This CDR3 region has 14 residues. Trimming removed 3 bases from V and 4 bases from J; junction bases left unmatched: 4. Germline V CDR1 and CDR2: SGHTS, YDEGEE. The CDR3 DNA is TGTGCCAGCAGCTCGGGACAGAGTTACAATGAGCAGTTCTTC. Translated: CASSSGQSYNEQFF.

The chain joins TRBV5-6 to TRBJ1-3; a possible D gene is TRBD1 (5 bases). V shed 4 bases and J shed 0 bases, with 23 bases lying between them. CDR1 and CDR2 from the germline V gene are SGHDT and YYEEEE. The CDR3 is made up of 19 amino acids. The CDR3 reads CASSPGWGVPGDSGNTIYF. DNA for the CDR3: TGTGCCAGCAGCCCCGGGTGGGGGGTGCCGGGAGACTCTGGAAACACCATATATTTT. Together with reference TRBV5-6 and TRBJ1-3, the CDR3 gives the full variable domain: DAGVTQSPTHLIKTRGQQVTLRCSPKSGHDTVSWYQQALGQGPQFIFQYYEEEERQRGNFPDRFSGHQFPNYSSELNVNALLLGDSALYLCASSPGWGVPGDSGNTIYFGEGSWLTVV.

The rearrangement uses TRBV19 and TRBJ2-1, with D tentatively TRBD2 (6 bases). From germline, CDR1 is LNHDA and CDR2 SQIVND (reference sequence). V dropped 0 bases and J dropped 0 bases, with 6 bases sitting between them. The CDR3 extends over 15 amino acids. The CDR3 protein is CASSIEGGSYNEQFF. The CDR3 region has the DNA TGTGCCAGTAGTATAGAGGGGGGCTCCTACAATGAGCAGTTCTTC. Full variable domain (outside the CDR3, taken from reference TRBV19 and TRBJ2-1): DGGITQSPKYLFRKEGQNVTLSCEQNLNHDAMYWYRQDPGQGLRLIYYSQIVNDFQKGDIAEGYSVSREKKESFPLTVTSAQKNPTAFYLCASSIEGGSYNEQFFGPGTRLTVL.

The genes are TRBV7-8 and TRBJ1-4; perhaps TRBD1 as D (5 bases). This CDR3 comprises 14 residues. The V end lost 2 bases, the J end lost 7 bases, and 11 bases lay between the germline ends. Looked up from germline, CDR1 is SGHVS and CDR2 is FQNEAQ. The CDR3 DNA reads as TGTGCCAGCAGCTTACAGGGAGGAGGTGAAAAACTGTTTTTT. Translating gives CASSLQGGGEKLFF.

The V gene is TRBV11-2, the J gene TRBJ2-2; a weak D match, TRBD2 (6 bases). This CDR3 region has 15 residues. Germline CDR1 reads SGHAT; CDR2 reads FQNNGV. V was trimmed by 4 bases and J by 5 bases, leaving 14 bases between them. CDR3 sequence (DNA): TGTGCCAGCAGCTCCGGGACTCCGAGGACCGGGGAGCTGTTTTTT. This codes for CASSSGTPRTGELFF.

The chain couples TRBV30 to TRBJ2-5; no clear D. Germline loops: CDR1 GTSNPN, CDR2 SVGIG (reference sequence). Trimming cost V 4 bases and J 5 bases, with 14 bases left between them. CDR3 length: 13 residues. The CDR3 DNA reads TGTGCCTGGAACCCCGACCAGAGGGAGACCCAGTACTTC. Amino acid sequence: CAWNPDQRETQYF.

This chain uses TRBV6-4 with TRBJ2-2, with D tentatively TRBD1 (6 bases). Trimming cost V 8 bases and J 5 bases, with 18 bases left between them. Germline CDR1 reads MRHNA; CDR2 reads SNTAGT. The CDR3 contains 15 residues. The CDR3 is CASSVRKGETGELFF. In DNA form, the CDR3 reads TGTGCCAGCTCCGTCAGAAAGGGGGAGACCGGGGAGCTGTTTTTT.

J is TRBJ1-1 and V is TRBV27; D ambiguous. Germline loops: CDR1 MNHEY, CDR2 SMNVEV (reference sequence). Deletions cut 2 bases from V and 1 base from J, with 8 bases between. The CDR3 is 14 amino acids. The CDR3 DNA reads TGTGCCAGCAGTTTAGGACTAGGGAACACTGAAGCTTTCTTT. Protein product: CASSLGLGNTEAFF.

The V call is TRBV15, the J call TRBJ2-7; D is unclear. The germline CDR1 and CDR2 sequences are LNHNV and YYDKDF (reference sequence). This CDR3 has 15 residues. The V end lost 3 bases, the J end lost 2 bases, and 14 bases lay between the germline ends. CDR3 loop: CATSSITTHTYEQYF. CDR3 bases: TGTGCCACCAGCAGTATAACCACCCACACCTACGAGCAGTACTTC.

The chain is built from TRBV5-1 and TRBJ1-1; 7 nucleotides line up with TRBD1. The CDR3 loop spans 12 amino acids. Germline values: CDR1 SGHRS, CDR2 YFSETQ. The J segment lost 7 bases and the V segment lost 3 bases, leaving 3 bases of the junction unmatched. CDR3 amino acids: CASSSGQLEAFF. In DNA form, the CDR3 reads TGCGCCAGCAGCTCGGGACAGCTTGAAGCTTTCTTT. Combining the CDR3 with reference TRBV5-1 and TRBJ1-1 gives the whole variable domain KAGVTQTPRYLIKTRGQQVTLSCSPISGHRSVSWYQQTPGQGLQFLFEYFSETQRNKGNFPGRFSGRQFSNSRSEMNVSTLELGDSALYLCASSSGQLEAFFGQGTRLTVV.

The V and J genes are TRBV2 and TRBJ2-5; possible D gene TRBD2, 7 bases. The CDR3 has 15 residues. Germline V gives CDR1 SNHLY, CDR2 FYNNEI. The V end lost 2 bases, the J end lost 4 bases, and 14 bases lay between the germline ends. As DNA, the CDR3 is TGTGCCAGCAGTGAAAACGGGGGCGGGGGAGAGACCCAGTACTTC. As protein: CASSENGGGGETQYF.

The J gene is TRBJ2-1, the V gene TRBV6-6; 8 bases fit TRBD1. The V gene's germline CDR1 is MNHNY and CDR2 SVGAGI (reference sequence). CDR3 length: 17 residues. V was pared by 5 bases and J by 0 bases, with 9 bases of the junction left unmatched. The CDR3 DNA reads TGTGCCAGCAGTCTCGGACAGGGCTACCTCTCCTACAATGAGCAGTTCTTC. Translated, it gives CASSLGQGYLSYNEQFF.

J is TRBJ1-1 and V is TRBV18; 7 bases map to TRBD1. Germline assignment: CDR1 KGHSH and CDR2 LQKENI. With V trimmed by 5 bases and J by 6 bases, 12 bases remained unmatched. This CDR3 spans 15 amino acids. The CDR3 DNA reads TGTGCCAGCTCAGCTTCACAGGGGTTACTCTCTGAAGCTTTCTTT. Encoded protein: CASSASQGLLSEAFF.

V gene TRBV6-2 or TRBV6-3 combines with J gene TRBJ1-2; tentative D call: TRBD1 (5 bases). This CDR3 comprises 16 residues. Trimming pared 6 bases from V and 3 bases from J, leaving 20 bases between. Per germline, CDR1 MNHEY and CDR2 SVGEGT. The CDR3 DNA reads as TGTGCCAGCAGCTCAAGGGGCTCTCCATTTGACTATGGCTACACCTTC. Translation: CASSSRGSPFDYGYTF.

V gene TRBV7-2 combines with J gene TRBJ1-2, with D unresolved. The CDR3 has 11 residues. Germline CDR1 and CDR2: SGHTA and FQGNSA. V dropped 5 bases and J dropped 10 bases, with 11 bases sitting between them. This CDR3 reads CASSPLRDYTF. CDR3 nucleotides: TGTGCCAGCAGCCCCTTGCGGGACTACACCTTC.